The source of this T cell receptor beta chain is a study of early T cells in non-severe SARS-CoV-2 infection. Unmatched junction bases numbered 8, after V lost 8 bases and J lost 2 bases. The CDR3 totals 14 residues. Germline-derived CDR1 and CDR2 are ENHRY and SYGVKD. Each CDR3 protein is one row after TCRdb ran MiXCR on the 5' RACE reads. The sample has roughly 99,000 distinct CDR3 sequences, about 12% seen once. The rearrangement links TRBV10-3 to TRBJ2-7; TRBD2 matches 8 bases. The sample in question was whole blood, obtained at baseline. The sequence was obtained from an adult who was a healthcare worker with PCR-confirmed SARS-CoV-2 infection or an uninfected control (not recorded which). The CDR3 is CAISTLAGTYEQYF. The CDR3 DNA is TGTGCCATCTCGACCCTAGCGGGCACCTACGAGCAGTACTTC.